What follows are 9 T cell receptor beta chains derived from one specimen sequenced in a study of cytomegalovirus exposure and HLA in healthy donors. Assay: immunoSEQ multiplex PCR; the TCRdb copy retains only in-frame clones and omits some. The sample records 150,000 to 200,000 clones, over 85% being singletons. The sample comprised PBMCs. These receptors were obtained from a man aged 18 to 29 in good health and CMV-seropositive.

The rearrangement uses TRBV7-9 and TRBJ1-2; D not certain. V was cut by 2 bases and J by 1 base, with 5 bases left in between. The germline gives CDR1 SEHNR, CDR2 FQNEAQ (reference sequence). The CDR3 totals 13 residues. CDR3 region: CASSLPNNYGYTF. Here the CDR3 DNA reads TGTGCCAGCAGCTTACCTAATAACTATGGCTACACCTTC. The whole variable domain, remainder taken from reference TRBV7-9 and TRBJ1-2, is DTGVSQNPRHKITKRGQNVTFRCDPISEHNRLYWYRQTLGQGPEFLTYFQNEAQLEKSRLLSDRFSAERPKGSFSTLEIQRTEQGDSAMYLCASSLPNNYGYTFGSGTRLTVV.

CDR3 loop: CASSLGQGRDYGYTF. Here the CDR3 DNA reads TGTGCCAGCAGCTTAGGACAGGGAAGAGACTATGGCTACACCTTC. V is TRBV5-5 and J is TRBJ1-2; 8 bases match TRBD1. J lost 3 bases, V lost 2 bases, and 6 bases had no gene match. This CDR3 contains 15 residues. Germline loops: CDR1 SGHKS, CDR2 YYEKEE (reference sequence).

This chain joins TRBV5-1 and TRBJ1-1, with 7 nucleotides matching TRBD1. Germline CDR1 and CDR2: SGHRS and YFSETQ. Trimming at V came to 1 base and at J to 0 bases, leaving 3 bases not matched to a gene. This CDR3 has 15 residues. The CDR3 DNA sequence: TGCGCCAGCAGCTTGAGTGGGACAGTGAACACTGAAGCTTTCTTT. This codes for CASSLSGTVNTEAFF.

This clone was picked up a small number of times. The chain is built from TRBV19 and TRBJ1-2, with 10 bases matching TRBD1. After removal of 3 bases from V and 8 bases from J, the junction contained 0 bases not matched to a gene. CDR1 is LNHDA, CDR2 SQIVND, per germline (reference sequence). The CDR3 runs 12 residues. The CDR3 bases are TGTGCCAGTAGTATGACAGGGGGCGGCTACACCTTC. This gives the protein CASSMTGGGYTF.

The chain has TRBV7-6 and TRBJ1-1; 9 bases map to TRBD1. The CDR3 runs 16 residues. Germline V gene data show CDR1 as SGHVS and CDR2 as FNYEAQ. Germline trimming cut 5 bases from V and 0 bases from J; bases unmatched to any gene: 7. The DNA of the CDR3 is TGTGCCAGCAGCCCGGGACAGGGACTCATGAACACTGAAGCTTTCTTT. It specifies CASSPGQGLMNTEAFF. Together with reference TRBV7-6 and TRBJ1-1, the CDR3 gives the full variable domain: GAGVSQSPRYKVTKRGQDVALRCDPISGHVSLYWYRQALGQGPEFLTYFNYEAQQDKSGLPNDRFSAERPEGSISTLTIQRTEQRDSAMYRCASSPGQGLMNTEAFFGQGTRLTVV.

The V and J genes are TRBV6-5 and TRBJ1-1; 9 bases are a match to TRBD1. With 6 bases clipped from V and 4 bases from J, the junction kept 6 bases outside the gene matches. CDR1 MNHEY and CDR2 SVGAGI come from the germline V gene. CDR3 length equals 14 residues. In DNA, the CDR3 is TGTGCCAGCAGCCCCGGACAGGGGACCACTGAAGCTTTCTTT. It translates to CASSPGQGTTEAFF.

V and J are TRBV7-9 and TRBJ1-4; tentatively, D is TRBD1 (5 bases). The CDR3 loop spans 18 amino acids. With 1 base removed from V and 0 bases from J, the gap between germline ends came to 15 bases. Germline CDR1 and CDR2: SEHNR and FQNEAQ (reference sequence). CDR3 sequence (DNA): TGTGCCAGCAGCTTAGAACAGGCGGTAATTGCAACTAATGAAAAACTGTTTTTT. Translating it yields CASSLEQAVIATNEKLFF.

The chain couples TRBV18 to TRBJ2-1; 10 nucleotides agree with TRBD2. This CDR3 comprises 14 residues. Looked up from germline, CDR1 is KGHSH and CDR2 is LQKENI. The V and J ends lost 5 bases and 5 bases, in that order; junction bases with no gene match: 3. The CDR3 bases are TGTGCCAGCTCAAGGACTAGCGGAAACAATGAGCAGTTCTTC. Protein sequence: CASSRTSGNNEQFF.

CDR3 sequence: CASSLSRTSGSVDTQYF. DNA of the CDR3: TGTGCCAGCAGTTTATCGCGGACTAGCGGGAGTGTAGATACGCAGTATTTT. The chain combines TRBV27 with TRBJ2-3; 13 bases align to TRBD2. V was pared by 0 bases and J by 5 bases, with 5 bases of the junction left unmatched. The CDR3 runs 17 residues. CDR1 and CDR2 (germline): MNHEY, SMNVEV (reference sequence).